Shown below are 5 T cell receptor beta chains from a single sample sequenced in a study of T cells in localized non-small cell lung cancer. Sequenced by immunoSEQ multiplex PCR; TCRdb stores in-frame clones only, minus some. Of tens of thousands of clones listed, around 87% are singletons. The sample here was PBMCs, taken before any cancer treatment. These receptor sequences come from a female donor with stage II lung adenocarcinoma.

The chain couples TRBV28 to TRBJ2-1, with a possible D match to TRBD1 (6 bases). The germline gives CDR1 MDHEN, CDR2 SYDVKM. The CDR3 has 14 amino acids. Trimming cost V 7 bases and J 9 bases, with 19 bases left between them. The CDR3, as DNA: TGTGCCAGCACTCCCTTCTCAGGGGTGGGTGAGCAGTTCTTC. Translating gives CASTPFSGVGEQFF.

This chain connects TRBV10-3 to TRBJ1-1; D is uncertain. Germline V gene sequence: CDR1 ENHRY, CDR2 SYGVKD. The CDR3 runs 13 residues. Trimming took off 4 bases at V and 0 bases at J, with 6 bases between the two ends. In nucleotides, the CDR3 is TGTGCCATCAGTGTCCGGGTGAACACTGAAGCTTTCTTT. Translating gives CAISVRVNTEAFF.

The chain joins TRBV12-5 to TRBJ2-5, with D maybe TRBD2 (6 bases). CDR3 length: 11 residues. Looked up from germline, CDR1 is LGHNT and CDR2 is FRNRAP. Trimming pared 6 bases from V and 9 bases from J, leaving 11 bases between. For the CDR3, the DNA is TGTGCTAGTGGGACTAGGTTAGCCCAGTACTTC. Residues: CASGTRLAQYF.

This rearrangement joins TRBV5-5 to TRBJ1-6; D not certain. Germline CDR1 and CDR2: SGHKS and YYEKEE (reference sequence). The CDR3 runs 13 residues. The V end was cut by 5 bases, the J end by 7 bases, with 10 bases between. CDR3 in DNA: TGTGCCAGCAGTGAAGAGTCGAATTCACCCCTCCACTTT. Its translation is CASSEESNSPLHF.

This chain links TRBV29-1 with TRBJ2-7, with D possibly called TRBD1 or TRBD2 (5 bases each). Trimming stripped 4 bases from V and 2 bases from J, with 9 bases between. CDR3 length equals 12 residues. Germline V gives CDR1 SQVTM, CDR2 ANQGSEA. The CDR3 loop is CSVAGQAYEQYF. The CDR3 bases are TGCAGCGTTGCGGGGCAAGCCTACGAGCAGTACTTC.